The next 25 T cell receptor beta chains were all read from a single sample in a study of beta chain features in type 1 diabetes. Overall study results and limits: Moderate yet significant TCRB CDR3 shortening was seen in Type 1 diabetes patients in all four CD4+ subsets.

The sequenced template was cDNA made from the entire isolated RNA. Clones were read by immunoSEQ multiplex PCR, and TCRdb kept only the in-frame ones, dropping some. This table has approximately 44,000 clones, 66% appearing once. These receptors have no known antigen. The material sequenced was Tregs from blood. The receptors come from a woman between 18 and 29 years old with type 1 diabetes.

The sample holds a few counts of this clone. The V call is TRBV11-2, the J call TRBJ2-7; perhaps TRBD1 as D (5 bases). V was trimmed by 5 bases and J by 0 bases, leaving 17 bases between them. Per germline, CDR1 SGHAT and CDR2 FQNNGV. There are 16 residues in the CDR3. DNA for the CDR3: TGTGCCAGCAGCCGCACGTCCCAGGGCCTCTCCTACGAGCAGTACTTC. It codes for CASSRTSQGLSYEQYF.

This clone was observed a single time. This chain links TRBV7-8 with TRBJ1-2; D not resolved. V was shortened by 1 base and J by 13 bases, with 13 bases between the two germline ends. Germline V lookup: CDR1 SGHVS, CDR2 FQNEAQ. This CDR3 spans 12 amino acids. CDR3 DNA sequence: TGTGCCAGCAGCTTAGAAGGCGGCTCAGCCACCTTC. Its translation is CASSLEGGSATF.

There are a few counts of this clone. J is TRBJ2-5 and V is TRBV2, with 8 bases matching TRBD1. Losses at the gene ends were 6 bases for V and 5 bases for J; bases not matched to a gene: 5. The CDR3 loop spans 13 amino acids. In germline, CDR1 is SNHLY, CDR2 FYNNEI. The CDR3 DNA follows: TGTGCCAGCAGCGGGACAGGCTGGGAGACCCAGTACTTC. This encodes CASSGTGWETQYF.

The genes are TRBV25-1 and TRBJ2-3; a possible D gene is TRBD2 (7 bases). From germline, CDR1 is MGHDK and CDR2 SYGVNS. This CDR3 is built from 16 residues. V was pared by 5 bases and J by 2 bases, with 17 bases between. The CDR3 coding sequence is TGTGCCAGCAGTTTCTTGGGGGGGGCGCTCACAGATACGCAGTATTTT. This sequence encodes CASSFLGGALTDTQYF.

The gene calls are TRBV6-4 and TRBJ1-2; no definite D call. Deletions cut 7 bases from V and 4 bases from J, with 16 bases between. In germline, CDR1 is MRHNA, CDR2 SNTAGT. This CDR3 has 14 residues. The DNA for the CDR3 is TGTGCCAGCACTCCGGAGGCAGGTAGCTATGGCTACACCTTC. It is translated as CASTPEAGSYGYTF.

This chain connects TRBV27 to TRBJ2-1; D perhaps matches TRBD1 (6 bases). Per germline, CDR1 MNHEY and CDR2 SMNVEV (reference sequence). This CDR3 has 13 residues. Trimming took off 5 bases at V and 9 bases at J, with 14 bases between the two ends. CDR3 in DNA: TGTGCCAGCAGTCCTACTTGGGGGCTTGAGCAGTTCTTC. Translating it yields CASSPTWGLEQFF.

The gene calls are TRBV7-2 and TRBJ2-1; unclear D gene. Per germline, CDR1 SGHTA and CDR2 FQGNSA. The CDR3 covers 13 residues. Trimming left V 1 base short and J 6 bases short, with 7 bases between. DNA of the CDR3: TGTGCCAGCAGCTTAGTATCGTTCAATGAGCAGTTCTTC. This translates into CASSLVSFNEQFF.

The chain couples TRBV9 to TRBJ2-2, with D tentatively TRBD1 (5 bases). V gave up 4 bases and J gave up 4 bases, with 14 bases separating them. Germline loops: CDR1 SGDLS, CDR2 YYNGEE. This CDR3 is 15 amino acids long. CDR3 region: CASSLGPDGTGELFF. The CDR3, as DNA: TGTGCCAGCAGCCTGGGGCCGGACGGCACCGGGGAGCTGTTTTTT. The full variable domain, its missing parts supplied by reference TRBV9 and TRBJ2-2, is DSGVTQTPKHLITATGQRVTLRCSPRSGDLSVYWYQQSLDQGLQFLIQYYNGEERAKGNILERFSAQQFPDLHSELNLSSLELGDSALYFCASSLGPDGTGELFFGEGSRLTVL.

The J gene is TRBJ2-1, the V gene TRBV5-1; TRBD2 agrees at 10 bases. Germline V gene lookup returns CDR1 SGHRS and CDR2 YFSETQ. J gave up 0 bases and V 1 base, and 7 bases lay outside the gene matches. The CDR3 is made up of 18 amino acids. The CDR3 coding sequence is TGCGCCAGCAGCTTGAGTGGGACTAGCGCTTTCTCCTACAATGAGCAGTTCTTC. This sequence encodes CASSLSGTSAFSYNEQFF.

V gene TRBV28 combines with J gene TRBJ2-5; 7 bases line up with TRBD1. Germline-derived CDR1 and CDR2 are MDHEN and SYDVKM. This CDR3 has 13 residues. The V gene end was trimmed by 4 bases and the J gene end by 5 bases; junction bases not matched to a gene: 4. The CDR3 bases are TGTGCCAGCAGTTCGACAGGGTCCGAGACCCAGTACTTC. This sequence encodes CASSSTGSETQYF.

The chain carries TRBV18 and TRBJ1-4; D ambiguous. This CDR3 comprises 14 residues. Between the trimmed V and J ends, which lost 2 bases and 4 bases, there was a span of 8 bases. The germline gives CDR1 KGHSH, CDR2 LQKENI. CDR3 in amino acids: CASSPFVRNEKLFF. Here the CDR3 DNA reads TGTGCCAGCTCACCATTTGTCCGTAATGAAAAACTGTTTTTT.

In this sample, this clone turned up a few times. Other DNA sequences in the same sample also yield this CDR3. CDR3 sequence: CASSLGTAYGYTF. Written as DNA, the CDR3 is TGCGCCAGCAGCTTGGGGACAGCCTATGGCTACACCTTC. V is TRBV5-1 and J is TRBJ1-2, with D tentatively TRBD1 (6 bases). Germline values: CDR1 SGHRS, CDR2 YFSETQ. V dropped 0 bases and J dropped 4 bases, with 7 bases sitting between them. The CDR3 totals 13 residues.

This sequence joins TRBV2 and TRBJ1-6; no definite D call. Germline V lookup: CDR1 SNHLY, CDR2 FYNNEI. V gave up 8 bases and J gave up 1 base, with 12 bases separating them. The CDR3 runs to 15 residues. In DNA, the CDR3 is TGTGCCAGCCTCAGCGGGTTATCCTATAATTCACCCCTCCACTTT. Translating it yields CASLSGLSYNSPLHF.

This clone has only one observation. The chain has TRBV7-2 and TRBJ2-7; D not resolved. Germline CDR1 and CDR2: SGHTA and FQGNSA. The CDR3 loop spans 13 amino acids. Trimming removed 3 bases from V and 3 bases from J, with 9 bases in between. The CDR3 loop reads CASSFGSDYEQYF. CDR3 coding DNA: TGTGCCAGCAGCTTTGGCTCAGACTACGAGCAGTACTTC.

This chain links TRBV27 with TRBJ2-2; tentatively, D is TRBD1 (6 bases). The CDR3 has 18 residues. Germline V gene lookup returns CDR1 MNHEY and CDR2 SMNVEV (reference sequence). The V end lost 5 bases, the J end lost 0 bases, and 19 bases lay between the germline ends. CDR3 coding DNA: TGTGCCAGCAGTATTCACAGGGTTTGGGCCTCGAACACCGGGGAGCTGTTTTTT. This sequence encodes CASSIHRVWASNTGELFF.

CDR3: CASSSAAGQGAIQPQHF. DNA of the CDR3: TGTGCCAGCAGCTCAGCGGCGGGACAGGGGGCGATTCAGCCCCAGCATTTT. V gene TRBV9 combines with J gene TRBJ1-5, with 12 bases that match TRBD1. The V segment lost 4 bases and the J segment 6 bases; nucleotides outside the gene matches: 11. The germline CDR1 and CDR2 sequences are SGDLS and YYNGEE. The CDR3 is 17 amino acids.

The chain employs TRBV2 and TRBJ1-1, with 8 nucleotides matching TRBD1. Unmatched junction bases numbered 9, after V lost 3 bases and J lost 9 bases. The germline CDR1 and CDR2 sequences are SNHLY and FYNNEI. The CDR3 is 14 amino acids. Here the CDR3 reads CASSEGTGRFQAFF. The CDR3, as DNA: TGTGCCAGCAGTGAGGGGACAGGTCGATTCCAAGCTTTCTTT.

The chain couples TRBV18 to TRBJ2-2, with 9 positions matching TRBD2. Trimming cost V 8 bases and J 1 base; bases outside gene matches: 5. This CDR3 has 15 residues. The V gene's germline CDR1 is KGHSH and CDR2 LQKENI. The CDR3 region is CASSSSGVNTGELFF. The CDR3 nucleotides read TGTGCCAGCAGCTCTAGCGGGGTGAACACCGGGGAGCTGTTTTTT.

The CDR3 DNA reads TGTGCCAGCAGTGCTAGCGGGGGGGAATACAATGAGCAGTTCTTC. Translated: CASSASGGEYNEQFF. The chain uses TRBV6-5 and TRBJ2-1, with 12 bases identical to TRBD2. Germline CDR1 is MNHEY and CDR2 is SVGAGI. The V and J ends lost 5 bases and 4 bases, in that order; junction bases with no gene match: 3. The CDR3 consists of 15 residues.

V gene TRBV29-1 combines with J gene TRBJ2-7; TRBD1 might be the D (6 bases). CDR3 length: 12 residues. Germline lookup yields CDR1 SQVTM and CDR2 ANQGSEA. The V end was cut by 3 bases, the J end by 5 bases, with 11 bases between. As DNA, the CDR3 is TGCAGCGTTGATACAGGGATCGACGAGCAGTACTTC. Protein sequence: CSVDTGIDEQYF.

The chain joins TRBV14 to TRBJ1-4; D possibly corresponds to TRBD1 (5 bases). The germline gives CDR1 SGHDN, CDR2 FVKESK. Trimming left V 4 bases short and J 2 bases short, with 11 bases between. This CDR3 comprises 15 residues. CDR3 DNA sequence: TGTGCCAGCAGCCCACGGGGGGGGACTAATGAAAAACTGTTTTTT. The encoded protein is CASSPRGGTNEKLFF.

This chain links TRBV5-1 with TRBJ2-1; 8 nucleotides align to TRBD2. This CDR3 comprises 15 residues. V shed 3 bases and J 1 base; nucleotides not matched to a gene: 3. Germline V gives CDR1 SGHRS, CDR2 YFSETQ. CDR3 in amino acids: CASSSIAGSYNEQFF. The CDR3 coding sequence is TGCGCCAGCAGCTCAATAGCGGGGTCCTACAATGAGCAGTTCTTC.

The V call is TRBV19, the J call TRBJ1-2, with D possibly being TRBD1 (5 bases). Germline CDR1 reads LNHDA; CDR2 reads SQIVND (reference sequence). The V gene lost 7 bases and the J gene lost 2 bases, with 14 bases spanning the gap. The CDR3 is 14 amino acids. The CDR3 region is CASKPPGLNYGYTF. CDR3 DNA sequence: TGTGCCAGTAAACCCCCAGGGCTCAACTATGGCTACACCTTC.

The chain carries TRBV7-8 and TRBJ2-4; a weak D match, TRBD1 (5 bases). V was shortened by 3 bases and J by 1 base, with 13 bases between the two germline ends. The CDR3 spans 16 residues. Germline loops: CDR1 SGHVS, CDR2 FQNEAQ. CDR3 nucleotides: TGTGCCAGCAGCTTCCGGGCAGGGCGGGCCAAAAACATTCAGTACTTC. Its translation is CASSFRAGRAKNIQYF.

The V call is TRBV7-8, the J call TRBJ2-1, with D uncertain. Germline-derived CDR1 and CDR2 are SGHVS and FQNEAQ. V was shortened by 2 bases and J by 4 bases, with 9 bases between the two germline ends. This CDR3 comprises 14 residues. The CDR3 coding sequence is TGTGCCAGCAGCTTAAATTCCAGATACAATGAGCAGTTCTTC. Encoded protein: CASSLNSRYNEQFF.